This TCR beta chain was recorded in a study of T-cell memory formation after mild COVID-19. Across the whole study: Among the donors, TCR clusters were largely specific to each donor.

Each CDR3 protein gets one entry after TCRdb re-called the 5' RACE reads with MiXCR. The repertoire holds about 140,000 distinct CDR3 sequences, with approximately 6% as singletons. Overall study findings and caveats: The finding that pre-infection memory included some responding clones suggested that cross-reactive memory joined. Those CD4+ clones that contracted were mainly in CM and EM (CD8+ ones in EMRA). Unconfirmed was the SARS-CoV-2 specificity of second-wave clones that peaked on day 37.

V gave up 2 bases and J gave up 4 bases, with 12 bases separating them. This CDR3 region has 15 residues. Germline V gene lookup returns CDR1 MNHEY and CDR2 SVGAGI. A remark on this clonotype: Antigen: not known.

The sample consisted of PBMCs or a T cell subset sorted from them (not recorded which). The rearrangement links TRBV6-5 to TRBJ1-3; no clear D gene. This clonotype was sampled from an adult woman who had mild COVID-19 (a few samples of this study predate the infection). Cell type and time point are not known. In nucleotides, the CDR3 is TGTGCCAGCAGTTACGATGGGGTGAGGGGAAACACCATATATTTT. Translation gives CASSYDGVRGNTIYF.